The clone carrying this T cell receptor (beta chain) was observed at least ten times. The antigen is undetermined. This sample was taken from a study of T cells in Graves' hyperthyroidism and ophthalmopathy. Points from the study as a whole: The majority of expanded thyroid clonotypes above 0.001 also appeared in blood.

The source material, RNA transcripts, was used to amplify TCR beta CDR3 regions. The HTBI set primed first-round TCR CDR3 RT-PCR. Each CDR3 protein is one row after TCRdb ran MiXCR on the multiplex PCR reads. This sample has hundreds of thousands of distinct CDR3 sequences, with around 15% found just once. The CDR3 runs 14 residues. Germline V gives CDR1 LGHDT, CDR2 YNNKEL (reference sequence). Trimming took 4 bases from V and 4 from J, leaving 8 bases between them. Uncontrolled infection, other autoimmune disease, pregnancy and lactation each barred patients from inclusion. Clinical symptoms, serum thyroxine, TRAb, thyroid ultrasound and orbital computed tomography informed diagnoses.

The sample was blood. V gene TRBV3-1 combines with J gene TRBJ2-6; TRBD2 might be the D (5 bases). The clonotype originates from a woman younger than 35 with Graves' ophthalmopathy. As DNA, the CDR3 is TGTGCCAGCAGCCCAACGGGGGGGGCCAACGTCCTGACTTTC. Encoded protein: CASSPTGGANVLTF.